This T cell receptor beta chain was profiled in a study of a mutant IDH1 vaccine in newly diagnosed glioma. Study at large: The earlier regimen, radiotherapy, temozolomide, or both, was most often both.

Here immunoSEQ multiplex PCR was the method, and the copy in TCRdb shows in-frame clones only, minus some. Of about 53,000 clones listed, 70% to 85% are singletons. The V end lost 4 bases, the J end lost 4 bases, and 10 bases lay between the germline ends. This CDR3 is built from 13 residues. Germline V gene lookup returns CDR1 MNHNS and CDR2 SASEGT. The time point was: week 5, during vaccination. What each vaccine dose contained was 300 ug of mutant IDH1 20-mer peptide, accompanied by topical imiquimod. Every donor had a new WHO grade 3 or 4 astrocytoma that was IDH1-mutant, with loss of nuclear ATRX. Concerning this clone: The antigen is not known.

The sample here was PBMCs, taken from a glioma patient whose treatment included an IDH1 peptide vaccine. The clonotype comes from a woman aged 18-29 years with glioma. Some clones in this sample may be carry-over from other donors' samples. The chain employs TRBV6-1 and TRBJ1-1; tentatively, D is TRBD1 (6 bases). CDR3 sequence reads: CASSVDRLTEAFF. The CDR3 nucleotides read TGTGCCAGCAGTGTGGACAGACTCACTGAAGCTTTCTTT.